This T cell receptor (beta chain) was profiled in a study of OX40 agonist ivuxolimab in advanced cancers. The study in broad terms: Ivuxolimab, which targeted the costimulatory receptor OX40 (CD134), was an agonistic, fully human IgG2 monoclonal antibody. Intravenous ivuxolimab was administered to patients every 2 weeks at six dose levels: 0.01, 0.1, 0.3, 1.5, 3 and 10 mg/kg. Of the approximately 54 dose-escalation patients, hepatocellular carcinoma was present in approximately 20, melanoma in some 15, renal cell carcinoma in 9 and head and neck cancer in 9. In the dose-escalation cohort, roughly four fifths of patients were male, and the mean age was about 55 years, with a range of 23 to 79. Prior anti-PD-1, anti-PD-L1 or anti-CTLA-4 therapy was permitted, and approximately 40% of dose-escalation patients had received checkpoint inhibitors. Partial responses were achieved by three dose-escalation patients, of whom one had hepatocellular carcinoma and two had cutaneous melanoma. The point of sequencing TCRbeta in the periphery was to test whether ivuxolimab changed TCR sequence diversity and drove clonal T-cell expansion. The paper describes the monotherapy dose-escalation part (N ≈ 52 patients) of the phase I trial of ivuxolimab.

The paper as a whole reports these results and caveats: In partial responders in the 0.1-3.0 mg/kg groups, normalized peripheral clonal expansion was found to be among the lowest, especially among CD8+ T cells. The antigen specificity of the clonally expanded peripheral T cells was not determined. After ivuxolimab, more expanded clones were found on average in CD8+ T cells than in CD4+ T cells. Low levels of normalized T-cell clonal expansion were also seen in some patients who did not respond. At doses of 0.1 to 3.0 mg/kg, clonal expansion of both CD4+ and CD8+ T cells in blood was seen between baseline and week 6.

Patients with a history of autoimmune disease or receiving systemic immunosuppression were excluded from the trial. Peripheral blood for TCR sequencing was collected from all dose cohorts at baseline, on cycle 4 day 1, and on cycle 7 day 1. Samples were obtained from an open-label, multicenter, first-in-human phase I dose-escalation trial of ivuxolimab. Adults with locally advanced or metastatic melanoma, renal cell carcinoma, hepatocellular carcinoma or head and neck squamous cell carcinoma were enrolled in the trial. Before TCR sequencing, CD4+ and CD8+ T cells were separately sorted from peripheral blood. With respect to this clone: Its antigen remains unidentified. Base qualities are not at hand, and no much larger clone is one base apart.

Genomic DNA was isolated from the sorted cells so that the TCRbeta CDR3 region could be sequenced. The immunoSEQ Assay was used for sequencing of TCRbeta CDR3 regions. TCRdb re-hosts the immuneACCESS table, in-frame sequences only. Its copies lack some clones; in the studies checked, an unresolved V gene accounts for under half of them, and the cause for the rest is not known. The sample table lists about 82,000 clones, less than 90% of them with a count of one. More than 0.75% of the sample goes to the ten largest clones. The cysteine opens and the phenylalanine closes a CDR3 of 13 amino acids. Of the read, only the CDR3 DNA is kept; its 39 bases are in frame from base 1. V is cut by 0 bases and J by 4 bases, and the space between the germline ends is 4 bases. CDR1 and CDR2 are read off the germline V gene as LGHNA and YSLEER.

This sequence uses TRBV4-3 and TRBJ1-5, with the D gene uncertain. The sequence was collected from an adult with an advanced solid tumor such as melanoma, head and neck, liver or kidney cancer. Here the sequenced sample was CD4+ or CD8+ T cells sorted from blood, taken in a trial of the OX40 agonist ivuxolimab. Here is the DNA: TGCGCCAGCAGCCAAGACTTTAATCAGCCCCAGCATTTT. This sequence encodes CASSQDFNQPQHF.